The sequence of this T cell receptor (beta chain) was determined in a study of OX40 agonist ivuxolimab in advanced cancers. This clone was detected only once. Antigen unknown. The repertoire was sequenced with immunoSEQ multiplex PCR; TCRdb's copy has only in-frame clones and lacks some. The sample shows 42,000 or so clones, roughly 77% of them seen only once. The study, taken as a whole, reports: The expanded peripheral T cells' antigen specificity was not determined.

The germline gives CDR1 SGHRS, CDR2 YFSETQ. V lost 0 bases to trimming and J lost 8 bases, with 11 bases between them. The CDR3 has 14 residues. This clonotype was obtained from an adult with an advanced solid tumor such as melanoma, head and neck, liver or kidney cancer. This chain uses TRBV5-1 with TRBJ1-4; no clear D. The material sequenced was CD4+ or CD8+ T cells sorted from blood, taken in a trial of the OX40 agonist ivuxolimab. The CDR3 spells CASSLDGPPEKLFF. For the CDR3, the DNA is TGCGCCAGCAGCTTGGACGGGCCGCCCGAAAAACTGTTTTTT.